Presented here are 27 T cell receptor beta chains from one specimen sequenced in a study of blood T cell repertoires in COVID-19. Some clones are missing from TCRdb's copy, which holds only in-frame ones; the method was immunoSEQ multiplex PCR. The sample has 95,000 to 100,000 clones, roughly 90% seen once. Sample: peripheral blood. The receptors were gathered from a human donor with COVID-19, enrolled during active disease. The donor label of this sample is uncertain.

This clone was found once. This chain's CDR3 is CASSTGGTSNQPQHF. CDR3 sequence (DNA): TGTGCCAGCAGTACAGGGGGCACAAGCAATCAGCCCCAGCATTTT. The gene calls are TRBV28 and TRBJ1-5; 9 bases align to TRBD1. The germline V gene has CDR1 MDHEN and CDR2 SYDVKM. V lost 5 bases, J lost 1 base, and 3 bases stayed unmatched. The CDR3 totals 15 residues.

The chain has TRBV6-6 and TRBJ2-5, with TRBD2 matching 7 bases. This CDR3 is built from 16 residues. The germline CDR1 and CDR2 sequences are MNHNY and SVGAGI (reference sequence). The V gene end was trimmed by 2 bases and the J gene end by 2 bases; junction bases not matched to a gene: 8. CDR3 sequence: CASSYPVGGTQETQYF. DNA of the CDR3: TGTGCCAGCAGTTACCCCGTGGGAGGGACTCAAGAGACCCAGTACTTC.

CDR3 residues: CASSRDSLAEKLFF. As DNA, the CDR3 is TGTGCCAGCAGCCGGGACAGCCTTGCTGAAAAACTGTTTTTT. The chain joins TRBV7-2 to TRBJ1-4, with 7 bases aligning to TRBD1. Trimming at V came to 5 bases and at J to 7 bases, leaving 7 bases not matched to a gene. CDR1 and CDR2 from the germline V gene are SGHTA and FQGNSA. CDR3 length: 14 residues. The full variable domain, completed using reference TRBV7-2 and TRBJ1-4, is GAGVSQSPSNKVTEKGKDVELRCDPISGHTALYWYRQSLGQGLEFLIYFQGNSAPDKSGLPSDRFSAERTGGSVSTLTIQRTQQEDSAVYLCASSRDSLAEKLFFGSGTQLSVL.

This clone was detected a few times. This chain connects TRBV7-2 to TRBJ1-1; no reliable D call. V was cut by 5 bases and J by 3 bases, with 16 bases left in between. Germline V gene sequence: CDR1 SGHTA, CDR2 FQGNSA. The CDR3 length is 15 residues. This chain's CDR3 is CASSIRESSYTEAFF. CDR3 sequence (DNA): TGTGCCAGCAGCATACGAGAATCATCGTACACTGAAGCTTTCTTT.

This chain joins TRBV10-3 and TRBJ1-1; 9 nucleotides line up with TRBD1. The germline V gene has CDR1 ENHRY and CDR2 SYGVKD. V lost 11 bases to trimming and J lost 1 base; unmatched junction nucleotides: 8. The length of the CDR3 is 14 residues. CDR3 nucleotides: TGTGCCCACTCAGGGGACAGGGCGAACACTGAAGCTTTCTTT. This gives the protein CAHSGDRANTEAFF.

The chain is built from TRBV27 and TRBJ1-2; no definite D call. V dropped 5 bases and J dropped 8 bases, with 12 bases sitting between them. The CDR3 has 12 amino acids. Germline CDR1 and CDR2: MNHEY and SMNVEV (reference sequence). The CDR3 reads CASSPRLSGYTF. CDR3 nucleotides: TGTGCCAGCAGTCCCCGACTCTCAGGCTACACCTTC.

V usage is TRBV5-1 and J usage is TRBJ1-2; 8 positions agree with TRBD1. CDR3 size: 15 residues. V trimming: 0 bases; J trimming: 4 bases; junction bases outside the gene matches: 5. Per the germline V gene, CDR1 is SGHRS and CDR2 is YFSETQ. DNA of the CDR3: TGCGCCAGCAGCTTGGGACAGGGGTCCTCCTATGGCTACACCTTC. Translated, it gives CASSLGQGSSYGYTF.

This chain uses TRBV12-5 with TRBJ1-1; TRBD1 agrees at 11 bases. Germline V gene data show CDR1 as LGHNT and CDR2 as FRNRAP. With 5 bases clipped from V and 4 bases from J, the junction kept 18 bases outside the gene matches. The CDR3 sequence is 19 residues long. The CDR3 bases are TGTGCTAGTGGTCAAGCGTTATGGACAGGGGGCGACGGGAGCACTGAAGCTTTCTTT. Its translation: CASGQALWTGGDGSTEAFF.

CDR3 sequence: CASSSLGRGNTEAFF. For the CDR3, the DNA is TGTGCCAGCAGCTCCCTGGGCAGGGGGAATACTGAAGCTTTCTTT. The chain joins TRBV3-1 (or the pseudogene TRBV3-2) to TRBJ1-1; 7 bases fit TRBD1. The germline CDR1 and CDR2 sequences are LGHDT and YNNKEL (reference sequence). The CDR3 runs 15 residues. V shed 5 bases and J 5 bases; nucleotides not matched to a gene: 11.

In this sample, this clone turned up once. V usage is TRBV12-3 or TRBV12-4 and J usage is TRBJ1-2, with D maybe TRBD1 (6 bases). V was pared by 7 bases and J by 4 bases, with 13 bases between. This CDR3 spans 13 amino acids. In DNA, the CDR3 is TGTGCCAGCAACGCAGGGGCTAGCTATGGCTACACCTTC. Protein product: CASNAGASYGYTF.

CDR3 amino acids: CATREGGRNTEAFF. The CDR3 nucleotides are TGTGCCACCAGGGAGGGAGGGAGGAACACTGAAGCTTTCTTT. The chain links TRBV24-1 to TRBJ1-1; D uncertain. The germline CDR1 and CDR2 sequences are KGHDR and SFDVKD. The CDR3 is 14 amino acids. V was clipped by 7 bases and J by 1 base, with 12 bases between them.

CDR3 loop: CASSSQRAGELFF. The DNA for the CDR3 is TGTGCCAGTAGTTCCCAGAGGGCCGGGGAGCTGTTTTTT. This chain uses TRBV19 with TRBJ2-2; D is possibly TRBD2 (5 bases). Trimming took 5 bases from V and 6 from J, leaving 10 bases between them. CDR1 LNHDA and CDR2 SQIVND come from the germline V gene (reference sequence). The CDR3 length is 13 residues.

The CDR3 nucleotides read TGCGCCAGCAGCGGGGGACTAGCGGGGAAATACAATGAGCAGTTCTTC. It codes for CASSGGLAGKYNEQFF. This chain joins TRBV5-1 and TRBJ2-1, with 13 bases fitting TRBD2. CDR1 SGHRS and CDR2 YFSETQ come from the germline V gene. This CDR3 is 16 amino acids long. Trimming cost V 4 bases and J 4 bases; bases outside gene matches: 5.

This chain connects TRBV28 to TRBJ2-5; 11 bases are shared with TRBD2. CDR1 is MDHEN, CDR2 SYDVKM, per germline. Trimming removed 2 bases from V and 5 bases from J; junction bases left unmatched: 13. This CDR3 contains 18 residues. The CDR3: CASSLGEPLTSGKETQYF. The CDR3 nucleotides read TGTGCCAGCAGTTTAGGAGAACCATTGACTAGCGGGAAGGAGACCCAGTACTTC. The whole variable domain, filled in from reference TRBV28 and TRBJ2-5, reads DVKVTQSSRYLVKRTGEKVFLECVQDMDHENMFWYRQDPGLGLRLIYFSYDVKMKEKGDIPEGYSVSREKKERFSLILESASTNQTSMYLCASSLGEPLTSGKETQYFGPGTRLLVL.

CDR3 amino acids: CATSVGTSGKETQYF. The CDR3 DNA sequence: TGTGCCACCAGTGTAGGGACTAGCGGCAAAGAGACCCAGTACTTC. V and J are TRBV24-1 and TRBJ2-5, with 11 bases identical to TRBD2. The J segment lost 3 bases and the V segment lost 5 bases, leaving 4 bases of the junction unmatched. CDR3 length equals 15 residues. Germline lookup yields CDR1 KGHDR and CDR2 SFDVKD.

The V gene is TRBV6-5, the J gene TRBJ1-1; 8 bases agree with TRBD1. With V trimmed by 6 bases and J by 5 bases, 11 bases remained unmatched. The germline V gene has CDR1 MNHEY and CDR2 SVGAGI. This CDR3 has 15 residues. The CDR3 DNA is TGTGCCAGCAGCCAACCCACAGGGGGAGGGACTGAAGCTTTCTTT. It is translated as CASSQPTGGGTEAFF.

This sequence joins TRBV6-1 and TRBJ2-7, with 7 bases that match TRBD2. The CDR3 is made up of 15 amino acids. The germline gives CDR1 MNHNS, CDR2 SASEGT. J gave up 3 bases and V 3 bases, and 8 bases lay outside the gene matches. CDR3 residues: CASSESGTTYYEQYF. The CDR3 DNA reads TGTGCCAGCAGTGAGTCCGGGACTACTTACTACGAGCAGTACTTC.

The chain links TRBV28 to TRBJ1-5; 8 nucleotides match TRBD1. Germline V CDR1 and CDR2: MDHEN, SYDVKM. V was pared by 11 bases and J by 5 bases, with 8 bases of the junction left unmatched. CDR3 length: 13 residues. Here the CDR3 reads CAARGQGDQPQHF. CDR3 DNA sequence: TGTGCCGCCCGTGGACAGGGCGATCAGCCCCAGCATTTT.

The V and J genes are TRBV10-3 and TRBJ2-3; TRBD2 matches 12 bases. CDR1 is ENHRY, CDR2 SYGVKD, per germline. The V segment lost 8 bases and the J segment 2 bases; nucleotides outside the gene matches: 2. The CDR3 totals 14 residues. DNA of the CDR3: TGTGCCATCGCTAGCGGGGGGGACACAGATACGCAGTATTTT. Protein sequence: CAIASGGDTDTQYF.

The J gene is TRBJ1-1, the V gene TRBV11-2; D is unclear. The germline V gene encodes CDR1 SGHAT and CDR2 FQNNGV. The CDR3 is 12 residues long. The V end was cut by 2 bases, the J end by 6 bases, with 7 bases between. The CDR3 DNA follows: TGTGCCAGCAGCTTATTATTTGCTGAAGCTTTCTTT. This gives the protein CASSLLFAEAFF.

The chain uses TRBV10-3 and TRBJ2-7; 15 positions agree with TRBD2. Trimming removed 11 bases from V and 0 bases from J; junction bases left unmatched: 8. Germline CDR1 ENHRY, CDR2 SYGVKD. CDR3 length: 16 amino acids. The CDR3 bases are TGTGCCTCCCGGGGGACTAGCGGGGGGCCCTCCTACGAGCAGTACTTC. Its translation is CASRGTSGGPSYEQYF.

This clone was counted only a few times. The chain joins TRBV5-1 to TRBJ2-7; 8 bases fit TRBD2. The V and J ends lost 0 bases and 4 bases, in that order; junction bases with no gene match: 15. The CDR3 has 18 residues. Germline V gene data show CDR1 as SGHRS and CDR2 as YFSETQ. CDR3 sequence (DNA): TGCGCCAGCAGCTTGGATGGCGGACGGGAGGGCCCTCGGTACGAGCAGTACTTC. This encodes CASSLDGGREGPRYEQYF. Filled out from reference TRBV5-1 and TRBJ2-7, the complete variable domain reads KAGVTQTPRYLIKTRGQQVTLSCSPISGHRSVSWYQQTPGQGLQFLFEYFSETQRNKGNFPGRFSGRQFSNSRSEMNVSTLELGDSALYLCASSLDGGREGPRYEQYFGPGTRLTVT.

The V call is TRBV6-2 or TRBV6-3, the J call TRBJ1-4, with D perhaps matching TRBD1 (5 bases). CDR1 and CDR2 from the germline V gene are MNHEY and SVGEGT. The CDR3 runs 15 residues. With 6 bases removed from V and 0 bases from J, the gap between germline ends came to 11 bases. The CDR3 DNA sequence: TGTGCCAGCAGCCTCCCAGGGACAACTAATGAAAAACTGTTTTTT. This gives the protein CASSLPGTTNEKLFF.

The chain is built from TRBV4-1 and TRBJ2-7; the D gene is possibly TRBD2 (5 bases). V was cut by 1 base and J by 2 bases, with 9 bases left in between. The CDR3 loop spans 14 amino acids. Germline V lookup: CDR1 MGHRA, CDR2 YSYEKL. CDR3 in amino acids: CASSQGTPPYEQYF. The CDR3 DNA is TGCGCCAGCAGCCAAGGGACTCCACCCTACGAGCAGTACTTC.

A single count supports this clone. The rearrangement uses TRBV2 and TRBJ2-7, with D uncertain. Trimming left V 6 bases short and J 0 bases short, with 15 bases between. Per the germline V gene, CDR1 is SNHLY and CDR2 is FYNNEI. This CDR3 has 15 residues. Here the CDR3 DNA reads TGTGCCAGCAGGGGCCCAGGCTCCAGCTCCTACGAGCAGTACTTC. Its translation is CASRGPGSSSYEQYF.

The chain links TRBV4-2 to TRBJ2-6; TRBD1 matches at 10 bases. Germline assignment: CDR1 LGHNA and CDR2 YNFKEQ. The CDR3 sequence is 18 residues long. V was pared by 2 bases and J by 0 bases, with 4 bases of the junction left unmatched. CDR3 DNA: TGTGCCAGCAGCCAACCGGGACAGGGGTACTCTGGGGCCAACGTCCTGACTTTC. It encodes CASSQPGQGYSGANVLTF.

V and J are TRBV5-1 and TRBJ2-2; possibly TRBD2 for D (6 bases). With 0 bases removed from V and 3 bases from J, the gap between germline ends came to 9 bases. Germline V gene sequence: CDR1 SGHRS, CDR2 YFSETQ. The length of the CDR3 is 15 residues. As DNA, the CDR3 is TGCGCCAGCAGCTTGGTAAGGGAGGACACCGGGGAGCTGTTTTTT. Translating it yields CASSLVREDTGELFF.